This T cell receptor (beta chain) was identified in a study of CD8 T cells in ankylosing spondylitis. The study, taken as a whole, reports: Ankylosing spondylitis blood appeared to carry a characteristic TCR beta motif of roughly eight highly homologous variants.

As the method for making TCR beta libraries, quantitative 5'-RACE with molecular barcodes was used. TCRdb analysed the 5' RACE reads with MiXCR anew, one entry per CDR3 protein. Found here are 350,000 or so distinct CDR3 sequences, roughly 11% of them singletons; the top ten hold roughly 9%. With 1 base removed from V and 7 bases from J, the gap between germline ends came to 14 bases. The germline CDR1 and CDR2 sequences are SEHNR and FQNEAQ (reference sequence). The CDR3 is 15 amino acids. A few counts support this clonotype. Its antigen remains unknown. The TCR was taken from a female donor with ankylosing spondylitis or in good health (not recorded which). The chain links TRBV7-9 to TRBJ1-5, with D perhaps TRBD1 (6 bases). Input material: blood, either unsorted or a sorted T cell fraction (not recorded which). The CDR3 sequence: CASSLGDTSSQPQHF. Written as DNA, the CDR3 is TGTGCCAGCAGCTTAGGGGACACGTCTAGCCAGCCCCAGCATTTT.